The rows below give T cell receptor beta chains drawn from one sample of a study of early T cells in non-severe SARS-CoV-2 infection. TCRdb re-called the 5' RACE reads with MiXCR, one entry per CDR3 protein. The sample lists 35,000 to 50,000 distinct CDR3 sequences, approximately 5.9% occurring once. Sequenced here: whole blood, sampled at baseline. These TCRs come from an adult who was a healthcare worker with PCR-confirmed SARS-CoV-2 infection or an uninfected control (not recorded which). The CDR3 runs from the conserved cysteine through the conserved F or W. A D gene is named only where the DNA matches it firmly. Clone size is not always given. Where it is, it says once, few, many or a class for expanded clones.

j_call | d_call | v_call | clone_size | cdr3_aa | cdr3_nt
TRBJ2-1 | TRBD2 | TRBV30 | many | CAWSVRGDNEQFF | TGTGCCTGGAGTGTCCGGGGGGACAATGAGCAGTTCTTC
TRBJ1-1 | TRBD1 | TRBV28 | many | CASSYGRGLEGTEAFF | TGTGCCAGCAGTTATGGTAGGGGGCTTGAGGGCACTGAAGCTTTCTTT
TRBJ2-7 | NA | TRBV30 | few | CAWTLGNSYEQYF | TGTGCCTGGACCCTGGGGAACTCCTACGAGCAGTACTTC
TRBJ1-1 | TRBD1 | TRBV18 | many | CASSRDRDNTEAFF | TGTGCCAGCTCACGGGACAGGGACAACACTGAAGCTTTCTTT
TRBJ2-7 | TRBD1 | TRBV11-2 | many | CASSSQGAYEQYF | TGTGCCAGCAGCTCACAGGGGGCCTACGAGCAGTACTTC
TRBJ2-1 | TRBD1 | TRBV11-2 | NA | CASSRLMTGMSSYNEQFF | TGTGCCAGCAGCCGACTTATGACAGGGATGAGCTCCTACAATGAGCAGTTCTTC
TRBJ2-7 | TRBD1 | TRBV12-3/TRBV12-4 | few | CASSSYSPGQGAGYEQYF | TGTGCCAGCAGTTCGTACAGTCCGGGACAGGGGGCCGGGTACGAGCAGTACTTC
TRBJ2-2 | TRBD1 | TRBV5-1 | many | CASTPEGALTGELFF | TGCGCCAGCACCCCTGAGGGGGCGCTGACCGGGGAGCTGTTTTTT
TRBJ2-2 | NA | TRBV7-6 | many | CASSLGTLYTGELFF | TGTGCCAGCAGCTTAGGGACACTCTACACCGGGGAGCTGTTTTTT
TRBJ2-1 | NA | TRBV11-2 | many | CASSRGGEQFF | TGTGCCAGCAGTCGAGGGGGTGAGCAGTTCTTC
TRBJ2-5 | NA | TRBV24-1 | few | CATSDPGHQETQYF | TGTGCCACCAGTGACCCGGGACACCAAGAGACCCAGTACTTC
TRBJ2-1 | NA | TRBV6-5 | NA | CASSYSANNEQFF | TGTGCCAGCAGTTACTCGGCCAACAATGAGCAGTTCTTC
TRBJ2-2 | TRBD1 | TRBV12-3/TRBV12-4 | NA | CASSPNRGDHGELFF | TGTGCCAGCAGTCCTAACAGGGGAGACCACGGGGAGCTGTTTTTT